This T cell receptor beta chain is drawn from a study of CD8 T cells in ankylosing spondylitis. This clonotype was seen more than once but under ten times. Its antigen remains unidentified. In TCRdb, the 5' RACE reads were re-called with MiXCR into one record per CDR3 protein. The table has 270,000 or so distinct CDR3 sequences, about 20% seen once. V was shortened by 0 bases and J by 5 bases, with 12 bases between the two germline ends. Germline loops: CDR1 MGHRA, CDR2 YSYEKL. The CDR3 is 15 residues long. Points from the study as a whole: Seemingly characteristic of ankylosing spondylitis blood was a TCR beta motif consisting of eight highly homologous variants. Disease-linked clones were reportedly significantly enriched in matched ankylosing spondylitis synovial fluid.

This sequence joins TRBV4-1 and TRBJ2-3; maybe TRBD1 (5 bases). This sequence originates from a male donor with ankylosing spondylitis or in good health (not recorded which). Source material: blood, either unsorted or a sorted T cell fraction (not recorded which). CDR3 sequence: CASSQEGRVGDTQYF. In DNA form, the CDR3 reads TGCGCCAGCAGCCAAGAGGGCAGGGTGGGAGATACGCAGTATTTT.